Following are 14 T cell receptor beta chains from one sample sequenced in a study of T-cell reconstitution after alpha-beta-depleted transplantation in children (dated by TCRdb to 2016 to 2018). Interpreted using the paper, the treatment or condition label stands for: allogeneic hematopoietic cell transplantation with graft depleted of TCRalphabeta T cells and CD19 B cells. Libraries were built with PCR. TCRdb lists the instrument as Illumina HiSeq 2500. TCR library preparation used molecular barcoding, with unique molecular identifiers applied to normalize quantification of the TCRbeta repertoire. TCRdb reprocessing: public reads trimmed at Q25 with fastp, clones called with MiXCR, in-frame beta chains kept. When rows share a CDR3 protein, they turn into one entry using the most common DNA and genes. The sample has roughly 240,000 distinct CDR3 sequences on record, approximately 8.9% of them singletons. The ten largest account for 6.3% of the sample.

The sample was PBMCs, mostly from graft donor cells, taken 180 days after TCRalphabeta/CD19-depleted stem cell transplant. Source of these receptors: a male patient between 5 and 17 years old who had a stem cell transplant for acute lymphoblastic leukemia, so the T cells may come from the graft donor.

Ten or more counts support this clonotype. The chain combines TRBV7-9 with TRBJ2-2, with TRBD1 matching 11 bases. The trim removed 6 bases at V and 3 bases at J, leaving 3 bases unmatched. CDR3 length: 15 amino acids. Germline-derived CDR1 and CDR2 are SEHNR and FQNEAQ (reference sequence). The CDR3 DNA is TGTGCCAGCAGTTCGGACAGGGGGCACACCGGGGAGCTGTTTTTT. Protein product: CASSSDRGHTGELFF.

This clonotype was observed many times. The rearrangement links TRBV29-1 to TRBJ2-2; 8 bases line up with TRBD1. The CDR3 spans 13 residues. The junction had 1 base not matched to a gene; V was cut back by 3 bases and J by 4 bases. Germline V gene lookup returns CDR1 SQVTM and CDR2 ANQGSEA. CDR3 residues: CSVDQGATGELFF. CDR3 sequence (DNA): TGCAGCGTTGATCAGGGGGCCACCGGGGAGCTGTTTTTT.

This clonotype was seen at least ten times. The V and J genes are TRBV2 and TRBJ2-1; TRBD2 is a possible D gene (5 bases). From germline, CDR1 is SNHLY and CDR2 FYNNEI. The CDR3 sequence is 11 residues long. Between the trimmed V and J ends, which lost 4 bases and 15 bases, there was a span of 13 bases. CDR3 loop: CASSALSVAFF. CDR3 DNA sequence: TGTGCCAGCAGTGCCCTTAGCGTTGCGTTCTTC.

This clonotype was picked up many times. This chain joins TRBV6-1 and TRBJ1-2, with 8 positions matching TRBD1. The CDR3 runs to 15 residues. V was clipped by 5 bases and J by 4 bases; unmatched bases: 9. Germline loops: CDR1 MNHNS, CDR2 SASEGT. The CDR3 DNA reads as TGTGCCAGCAGTCCGAGTAGGGGGACAGGCTATGGCTACACCTTC. Translation gives CASSPSRGTGYGYTF.

This clonotype was counted many times. V is TRBV20-1 and J is TRBJ1-2; D ambiguous. V shed 2 bases and J shed 4 bases, with 17 bases lying between them. Per the germline V gene, CDR1 is DFQATT and CDR2 is SNEGSKA (reference sequence). The length of the CDR3 is 15 residues. The CDR3 DNA sequence: TGCAGTGCTAGAACCCCCCGGCCGCACCCCTATGGCTACACCTTC. Translated, it gives CSARTPRPHPYGYTF.

Remarks on this clonotype: Likely a read error: the CDR3 ends without its conserved phenylalanine or tryptophan. No DNA is shown, since the ends of the CDR3 on it are uncertain; the CDR3 is the one TCRdb lists. V usage is TRBV7-6 and J usage is TRBJ2-7; TRBD2, the D gene given by the table, was not confirmed from the DNA. The CDR3 length is 13 residues, termini included. CDR1 is SGHVS, CDR2 FNYEAQ, per germline. CDR3: CASSSSGRSAPSQ.

In this sample, this clonotype turned up a few times. A read error may explain this, as a much larger clone is one base away. V usage is TRBV3-1 and J usage is TRBJ2-7; 10 nucleotides match TRBD2. This CDR3 is 15 amino acids long. Germline CDR1 LGHDT, CDR2 YNNKEL (reference sequence). DNA for the CDR3: TGTGCCACCAGCCAAGGACTAGCGGATTCCTACGAGCAGTACTTC. Translation gives CATSQGLADSYEQYF.

This clonotype was picked up many times. This chain joins TRBV5-5 and TRBJ2-1; D is ambiguous. Trimming stripped 0 bases from V and 5 bases from J, with 9 bases between. Germline lookup yields CDR1 SGHKS and CDR2 YYEKEE (reference sequence). The CDR3 length is 14 residues. CDR3 residues: CASSLGQINNEQFF. For the CDR3, the DNA is TGTGCCAGCAGCTTGGGACAAATCAACAATGAGCAGTTCTTC.

This clonotype has at least ten counts. The chain uses TRBV12-3 or TRBV12-4 and TRBJ2-3; the D is unclear. The V end was cut by 5 bases, the J end by 2 bases, with 11 bases between. The CDR3 covers 14 residues. CDR3 bases: TGTGCCAGCAGTAAAGCTAGATACACAGATACGCAGTATTTT. Amino acids: CASSKARYTDTQYF.

This clonotype was recorded at least ten times. The chain recombines TRBV12-3 or TRBV12-4 with TRBJ1-5, with 7 bases matching TRBD1. This CDR3 spans 14 amino acids. Trimming removed 6 bases from V and 2 bases from J; junction bases left unmatched: 4. This chain's CDR3 is CASRRQGGNQPQHF. Here the CDR3 DNA reads TGTGCCAGCAGGAGACAGGGCGGCAATCAGCCCCAGCATTTT.

This clonotype was found many times. The chain combines TRBV12-3 or TRBV12-4 with TRBJ1-3; no definite D call. The V end was cut by 5 bases, the J end by 4 bases, with 9 bases between. This CDR3 is 13 amino acids long. The CDR3 loop is CASSAFIGNTIYF. The CDR3 DNA reads as TGTGCCAGCAGTGCCTTCATAGGAAACACCATATATTTT.

In its sample, this clonotype was seen many times. The rearrangement uses TRBV5-1 and TRBJ2-1; D uncertain. V was pared by 2 bases and J by 9 bases, with 9 bases between. CDR1 and CDR2 from the germline V gene are SGHRS and YFSETQ. The CDR3 runs to 12 residues. For the CDR3, the DNA is TGCGCCAGCAGCTTCCTAGGAGTTGAGCAGTTCTTC. Its translation: CASSFLGVEQFF.

The sample holds many counts of this clonotype. This rearrangement joins TRBV5-6 to TRBJ1-1; D remains unclear. V was trimmed by 0 bases and J by 8 bases, leaving 11 bases between them. CDR3 length: 13 residues. Germline loops: CDR1 SGHDT, CDR2 YYEEEE. The DNA of the CDR3 is TGTGCCAGCAGCTTGGCCCAGGACCTGGAAGCTTTCTTT. It translates to CASSLAQDLEAFF.

There are a few counts of this clonotype. This could be a read error, since a much larger clone is one nucleotide away. J is TRBJ2-3 and V is TRBV20-1; 9 positions match TRBD2. Germline trimming cut 7 bases from V and 2 bases from J; bases unmatched to any gene: 4. Germline CDR1 is DFQATT and CDR2 is SNEGSKA (reference sequence). The CDR3 runs to 13 residues. DNA for the CDR3: TGCAGTGGACTAGCGGAGCTCACAGATACGCAGTATTTT. It yields the protein CSGLAELTDTQYF.